This T cell receptor (beta chain) originates from a study of CD8 T cells in ankylosing spondylitis. Study findings and constraints: What seemed typical of ankylosing spondylitis blood was a TCR beta motif built from roughly 8 highly homologous variants. There were earlier reports of some motif variants in reactive arthritis synovial fluid and blood.

Library preparation for TCR beta used quantitative 5'-RACE with molecular barcodes. Using its own MiXCR run on the 5' RACE reads, TCRdb lists one record per CDR3 protein. The sample contains around 300,000 distinct CDR3 sequences, about a fifth of which appear only once. In its sample, this clonotype was seen a few times. What it recognizes is unknown. The sample was blood, either unsorted or a sorted T cell fraction (not recorded which). This receptor was obtained from a female donor with ankylosing spondylitis or in good health (not recorded which).

The CDR3 bases are TGTGCCATCAGCCCCCTGGACGGTGGCCAAGAGACCCAGTACTTC. This encodes CAISPLDGGQETQYF. The rearrangement joins TRBV10-3 to TRBJ2-5; no reliable D call. The CDR3 totals 15 residues. The germline V gene encodes CDR1 ENHRY and CDR2 SYGVKD. V dropped 6 bases and J dropped 1 base, with 15 bases sitting between them.